A single T cell receptor beta chain is shown here with its context. These data originate in a study of T-cell reconstitution after alpha-beta-depleted transplantation in children. During its preparation, the TCRbeta library received unique molecular identifiers. TCRdb ran MiXCR on the PCR reads and lists one entry per CDR3 protein. The data contain hundreds of thousands of distinct CDR3 sequences, about 15% of them seen just once; the ten biggest clones take up approximately 1%. Per the germline V gene, CDR1 is MGHRA and CDR2 is YSYEKL. This CDR3 has 14 residues. Trimming pared 0 bases from V and 3 bases from J, leaving 8 bases between.

The chain recombines TRBV4-1 with TRBJ1-2; no definite D call. This clonotype originated in a human donor who donated a stem cell graft to a child with acute myeloid leukemia. Material: PBMCs from the stem cell graft donor, obtained from the stem cell graft. CDR3 in DNA: TGCGCCAGCAGCCAAGAATGGGATCACTATGGCTACACCTTC. This sequence encodes CASSQEWDHYGYTF.